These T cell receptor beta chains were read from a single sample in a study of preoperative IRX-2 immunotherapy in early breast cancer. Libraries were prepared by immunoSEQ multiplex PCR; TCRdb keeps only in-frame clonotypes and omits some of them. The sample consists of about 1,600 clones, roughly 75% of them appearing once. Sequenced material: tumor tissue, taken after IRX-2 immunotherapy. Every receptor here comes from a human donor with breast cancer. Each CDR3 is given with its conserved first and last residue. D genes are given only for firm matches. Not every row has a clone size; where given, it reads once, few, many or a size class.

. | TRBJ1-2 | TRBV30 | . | CAWNSRRTNYGYTF | TGTGCCTGGAATTCGCGACGAACTAACTATGGCTACACCTTC
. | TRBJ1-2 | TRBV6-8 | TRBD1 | CASRRTGVDIYGYTF | TGTGCCAGCAGGCGGACAGGGGTCGACATCTATGGCTACACCTTC
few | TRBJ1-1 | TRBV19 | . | CASSIPSGVNTEAFF | TGTGCCAGTAGTATTCCCTCGGGTGTGAACACTGAAGCTTTCTTT
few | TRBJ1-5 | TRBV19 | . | CASSMDPGSVQPQHF | TGTGCCAGTAGTATGGACCCAGGGTCGGTTCAGCCCCAGCATTTT
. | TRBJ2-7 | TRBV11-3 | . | CASSRSGGLGQSYEQYF | TGTGCCAGCAGCCGATCAGGGGGGCTGGGGCAAAGCTACGAGCAGTACTTC
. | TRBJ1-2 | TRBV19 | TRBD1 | CASSIPTGGNYGYTF | TGTGCCAGTAGTATCCCGACAGGGGGCAACTATGGCTACACCTTC
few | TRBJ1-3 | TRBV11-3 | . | CASSPWGGSGNTIYF | TGTGCCAGCAGCCCTTGGGGGGGCTCTGGAAACACCATATATTTT
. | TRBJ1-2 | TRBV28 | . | CASSTVGNANYGYTF | TGTGCCAGCAGTACCGTCGGAAACGCTAACTATGGCTACACCTTC
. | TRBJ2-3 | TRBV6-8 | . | CASSFGGVDTQYF | TGTGCCAGCAGTTTTGGAGGGGTCGATACGCAGTATTTT
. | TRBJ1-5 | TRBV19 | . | CASSAGFSNQPQHF | TGTGCCAGTAGCGCGGGGTTTAGTAATCAGCCCCAGCATTTT
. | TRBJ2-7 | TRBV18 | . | CASSPRDVDYEQYF | TGTGCCAGCTCACCCCGGGACGTAGACTACGAGCAGTACTTC
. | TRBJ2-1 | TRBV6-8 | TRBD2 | CASSRTGGNEQFF | TGTGCCAGCAGTAGGACGGGGGGCAATGAGCAGTTCTTC
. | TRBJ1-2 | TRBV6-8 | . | CASSPVLRGGYTF | TGTGCCAGCAGTCCCGTTCTCCGAGGTGGCTACACCTTC
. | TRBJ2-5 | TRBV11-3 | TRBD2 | CASSLGLAGGPRTETQYF | TGTGCCAGCAGCTTGGGACTAGCGGGGGGGCCGAGGACGGAGACCCAGTACTTC
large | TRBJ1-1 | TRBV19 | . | CASSAEPRGRTEAFF | TGTGCCAGTAGTGCTGAGCCGAGAGGACGGACTGAAGCTTTCTTT
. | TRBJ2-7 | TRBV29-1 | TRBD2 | CSVSAGASGGHSYEQYF | TGCAGCGTCTCCGCGGGGGCTAGCGGGGGCCACTCCTACGAGCAGTACTTC
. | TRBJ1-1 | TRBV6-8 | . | CASSYGQGFVMNTEAFF | TGTGCCAGCAGTTATGGGCAGGGATTCGTCATGAACACTGAAGCTTTCTTT
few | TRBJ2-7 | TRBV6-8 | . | CASSQEGGPYEQYF | TGTGCCAGCAGTCAAGAAGGCGGGCCCTACGAGCAGTACTTC
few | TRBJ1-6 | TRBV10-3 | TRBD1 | CAISERGGGGASPLHF | TGTGCCATCAGTGAGAGGGGCGGAGGGGGCGCTTCACCCCTCCACTTT
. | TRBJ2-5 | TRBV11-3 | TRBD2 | CASSLMGLPQETQYF | TGTGCCAGCAGCCTCATGGGACTACCCCAAGAGACCCAGTACTTC
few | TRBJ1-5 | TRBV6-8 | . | CASSYWASNQPQHF | TGTGCCAGCAGTTATTGGGCCAGTAATCAGCCCCAGCATTTT
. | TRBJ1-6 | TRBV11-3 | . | CASSLGGVPGDSPLHF | TGTGCCAGCAGCTTAGGGGGTGTACCTGGGGATTCACCCCTCCACTTT